The source of this TCR beta chain is a study of blood T cell repertoires in COVID-19. Study details: The United States, Italy and Spain provided the acute and convalescent COVID-19 samples. Sources were T cells, B-cell-depleted T cells, or PBMCs; the material itself was cDNA or gDNA.

This CDR3 is 15 amino acids long. Germline loops: CDR1 SGDLS, CDR2 YYNGEE. Trimming removed 4 bases from V and 2 bases from J, with 15 bases in between. Assay used: immunoSEQ multiplex PCR; TCRdb lists only in-frame clones, some missing. The data hold more than 90,000 clones, with around 86% observed a single time. The TCR was taken from an older man with acute or convalescent COVID-19. V and J are TRBV9 and TRBJ1-2; D is unclear. The material sequenced was peripheral blood. CDR3 DNA: TGTGCCAGCAGCACCCGAGGTGGGTTAAACTATGGCTACACCTTC. It codes for CASSTRGGLNYGYTF.